The clone carrying this TCR beta chain was recorded only once. This specimen comes from a study of blood T cell repertoires in COVID-19. Study-wide background: COVID-19 samples, acute and convalescent, were from the United States, Italy and Spain.

CDR1 and CDR2 (germline): SGHTS, YDEGEE. V was pared by 2 bases and J by 3 bases, with 7 bases of the junction left unmatched. The CDR3 is made up of 16 amino acids. Profiled with immunoSEQ multiplex PCR; TCRdb holds only in-frame clones, not every one. The sample holds 280,000 or so clones, about 86% seen once. This receptor was taken from a woman in her thirties who had recovered from COVID-19. The sample comprised peripheral blood. The chain couples TRBV5-8 to TRBJ2-3; 9 positions agree with TRBD1. DNA of the CDR3: TGTGCCAGCAGCTTCCCGGGGGGACAGGGTACAGATACGCAGTATTTT. Amino acids: CASSFPGGQGTDTQYF.